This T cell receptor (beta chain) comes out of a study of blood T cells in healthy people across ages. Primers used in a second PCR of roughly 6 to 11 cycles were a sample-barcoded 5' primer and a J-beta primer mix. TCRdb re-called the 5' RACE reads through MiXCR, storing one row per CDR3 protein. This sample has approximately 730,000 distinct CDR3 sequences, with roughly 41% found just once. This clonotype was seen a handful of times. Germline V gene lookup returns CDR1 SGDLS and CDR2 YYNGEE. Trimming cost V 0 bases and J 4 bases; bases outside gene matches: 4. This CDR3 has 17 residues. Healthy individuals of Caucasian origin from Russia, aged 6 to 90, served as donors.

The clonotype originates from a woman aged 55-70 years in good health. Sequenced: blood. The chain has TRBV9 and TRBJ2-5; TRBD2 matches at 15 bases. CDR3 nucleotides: TGTGCCAGCAGCGTAGCGGGACTAGCGGGGGGCGGAGAGACCCAGTACTTC. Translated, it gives CASSVAGLAGGGETQYF.